This entry concerns a single TCR beta chain. The length of the CDR3 is 13 residues. Germline values: CDR1 LNHDA, CDR2 SQIVND (reference sequence). Trimming took 6 bases from V and 7 from J; bases not matched to a gene: 5. Per the study methods: Counts of nucleated cells, estimated from reference gene primer amplification, were obtained. Sequenced by immunoSEQ multiplex PCR; TCRdb stores in-frame clones only, minus some. Clone size and the V and J calls come from that table; the DNA yielded D and trimming. The sample lists about 320,000 clones, 87% occurring once. Membership in each cohort depended on participant-reported clinical history. The source of the sample is a study of blood T cell repertoires in COVID-19.

The specimen was PBMCs or T cells enriched from blood (not recorded which). V and J are TRBV19 and TRBJ2-2, with TRBD1 identical over 7 bases. The TCR comes from a woman aged 25 to 39 who had recovered from COVID-19. CDR3 in DNA: TGTGCCAGTAGAAACAGGGGCGGCGGGGAGCTGTTTTTT. Protein product: CASRNRGGGELFF.